Each of the 8 T cell receptor beta chains below was sequenced from the same sample in a study of T cell responses to AZD1222 COVID-19 vaccine. Method: immunoSEQ multiplex PCR; TCRdb's copy keeps in-frame clones and lacks some. Of around 180,000 clones detected, around 89% appear once; the ten largest clones hold under 8%. The sequencing used peripheral blood, collected on day 0 of AZD1222 vaccination. All receptors come from an adult in good health.

This chain links TRBV6-6 with TRBJ1-4; D is perhaps TRBD1 (5 bases). This CDR3 has 15 residues. Germline CDR1 and CDR2: MNHNY and SVGAGI (reference sequence). With 6 bases removed from V and 5 bases from J, the gap between germline ends came to 16 bases. The CDR3 nucleotides are TGTGCCAGCAGCCCCCCAGGGCAAGGAAATGAAAAACTGTTTTTT. Translated, it gives CASSPPGQGNEKLFF.

This sequence joins TRBV10-3 and TRBJ2-1; D possibly corresponds to TRBD2 (6 bases). Germline CDR1 and CDR2: ENHRY and SYGVKD. Trimming cost V 7 bases and J 9 bases, with 16 bases left between them. This CDR3 contains 13 residues. CDR3 sequence reads: CAINSRRDGEQFF. The CDR3 DNA reads as TGTGCCATCAACTCCAGGAGGGATGGTGAGCAGTTCTTC.

The chain carries TRBV5-8 and TRBJ2-1, with 11 bases matching TRBD1. With 4 bases clipped from V and 5 bases from J, the junction kept 8 bases outside the gene matches. This CDR3 spans 16 amino acids. CDR1 and CDR2 from the germline V gene are SGHTS and YDEGEE. The CDR3 here is CASSQTGQGADNEQFF. The CDR3 DNA is TGTGCCAGCAGCCAAACCGGACAGGGGGCGGACAATGAGCAGTTCTTC.

This chain connects TRBV18 to TRBJ2-7; D ambiguous. The V end lost 1 base, the J end lost 7 bases, and 17 bases lay between the germline ends. The CDR3 covers 15 residues. The germline V gene has CDR1 KGHSH and CDR2 LQKENI. CDR3 loop: CASSPLPKATDEQYF. CDR3 sequence (DNA): TGTGCCAGCTCACCACTTCCCAAGGCCACAGATGAGCAGTACTTC.

This chain joins TRBV6-5 and TRBJ2-5; TRBD2 aligns across 11 bases. This CDR3 has 15 amino acids. In germline, CDR1 is MNHEY, CDR2 SVGAGI. J gave up 3 bases and V 5 bases, and 5 bases lay outside the gene matches. Here the CDR3 DNA reads TGTGCCAGCAGTCTGACTAGCGGGGCGAAAGAGACCCAGTACTTC. Its translation: CASSLTSGAKETQYF.

The chain links TRBV4-1 to TRBJ1-1; no firm D call. Germline CDR1 MGHRA, CDR2 YSYEKL. V dropped 0 bases and J dropped 0 bases, with 14 bases sitting between them. The CDR3 totals 17 residues. Written as DNA, the CDR3 is TGCGCCAGCAGCCAAGATTGGACGGACCCTATGAACACTGAAGCTTTCTTT. Its translation is CASSQDWTDPMNTEAFF.

The gene calls are TRBV5-4 and TRBJ1-4; 7 bases fit TRBD1. The germline V gene encodes CDR1 SGHNT and CDR2 YYREEE (reference sequence). The trim removed 5 bases at V and 8 bases at J, leaving 9 bases unmatched. The CDR3 runs 14 residues. The CDR3 region is CASSRTGVGEKLFF. CDR3 in DNA: TGTGCCAGCAGTCGAACAGGGGTGGGGGAAAAACTGTTTTTT.

V usage is TRBV19 and J usage is TRBJ1-2; 7 positions agree with TRBD1. In germline, CDR1 is LNHDA, CDR2 SQIVND (reference sequence). The CDR3 extends over 12 amino acids. The V gene end was trimmed by 4 bases and the J gene end by 8 bases; junction bases not matched to a gene: 4. The CDR3 loop reads CASSRDSGGYTF. CDR3 DNA sequence: TGTGCCAGTAGTAGGGACAGCGGGGGCTACACCTTC.